This T cell receptor beta chain was recovered during a study of blood T cell repertoires in COVID-19. The wider study: The samples span acute and convalescent COVID-19 from the United States, Italy and Spain. Nucleic acid was either cDNA or gDNA, and it came from T cells, B-cell-depleted T cells, or PBMCs.

The ends lost 7 bases at V and 6 bases at J; junction bases unmatched: 6. This CDR3 region has 14 residues. Germline V gene lookup returns CDR1 MNHEY and CDR2 SMNVEV (reference sequence). Original methodology: Reference gene primer amplification gave estimated nucleated cell counts. Sequencing was performed with immunoSEQ multiplex PCR; in TCRdb, only in-frame clones are kept and a portion is missing. D and trimming come from the DNA, and the V and J calls and clone size come from that table. The sample consists of 160,000 or so clones, roughly 90% of them appearing once. The specimen sequenced was peripheral blood. This TCR was recovered from a woman aged 55-70 years who had recovered from COVID-19. V usage is TRBV27 and J usage is TRBJ1-2; 12 positions agree with TRBD1. The CDR3 region is CASKQGQGADGYTF. In DNA form, the CDR3 reads TGTGCCAGCAAACAGGGACAGGGGGCGGATGGCTACACCTTC.